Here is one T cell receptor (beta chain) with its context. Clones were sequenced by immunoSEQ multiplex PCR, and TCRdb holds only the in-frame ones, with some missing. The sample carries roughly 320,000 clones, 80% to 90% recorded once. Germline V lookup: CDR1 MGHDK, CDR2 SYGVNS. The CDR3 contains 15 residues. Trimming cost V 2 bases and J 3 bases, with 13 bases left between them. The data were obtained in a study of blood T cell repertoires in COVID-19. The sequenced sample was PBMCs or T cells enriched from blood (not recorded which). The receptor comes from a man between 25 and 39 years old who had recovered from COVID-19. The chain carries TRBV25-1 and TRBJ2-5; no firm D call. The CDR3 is CASSESVRIKETQYF. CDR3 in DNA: TGTGCCAGCAGTGAAAGCGTCAGAATCAAAGAGACCCAGTACTTC. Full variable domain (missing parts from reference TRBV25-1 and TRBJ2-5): EADIYQTPRYLVIGTGKKITLECSQTMGHDKMYWYQQDPGMELHLIHYSYGVNSTEKGDLSSESTVSRIRTEHFPLTLESARPSHTSQYLCASSESVRIKETQYFGPGTRLLVL.